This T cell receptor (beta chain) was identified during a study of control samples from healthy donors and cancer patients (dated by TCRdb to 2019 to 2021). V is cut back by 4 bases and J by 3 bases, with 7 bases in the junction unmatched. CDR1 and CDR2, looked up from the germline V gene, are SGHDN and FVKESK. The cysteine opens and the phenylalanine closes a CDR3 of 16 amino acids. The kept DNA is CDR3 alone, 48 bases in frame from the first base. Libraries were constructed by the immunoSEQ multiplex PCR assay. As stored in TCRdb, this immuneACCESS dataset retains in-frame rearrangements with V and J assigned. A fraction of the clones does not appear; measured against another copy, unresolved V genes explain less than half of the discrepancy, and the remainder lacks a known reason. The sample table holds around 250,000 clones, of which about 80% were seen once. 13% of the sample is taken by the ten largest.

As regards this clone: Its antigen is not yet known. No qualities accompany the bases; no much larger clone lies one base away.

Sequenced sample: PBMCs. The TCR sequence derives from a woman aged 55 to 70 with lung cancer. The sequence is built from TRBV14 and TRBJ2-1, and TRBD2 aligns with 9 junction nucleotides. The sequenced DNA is TGTGCCAGCAGCCGGCACCTAGCGGGGAGCTACAATGAGCAGTTCTTC. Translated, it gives CASSRHLAGSYNEQFF.